These 8 T cell receptor beta chains came from one sample sequenced in a study of T cell changes during pregnancy in multiple sclerosis. The assay was immunoSEQ multiplex PCR, and TCRdb's table has in-frame clones only and misses some. The table records 35,000 to 45,000 clones, about 88% of them present only once. The specimen was CD4+ T cells from peripheral blood mononuclear cells, collected in the first trimester of pregnancy. These TCRs come from a female donor with multiple sclerosis, enrolled in a pregnancy study.

Comments on this clone: Its ends do not fully match the called genes, so a read error is possible. The chain carries TRBV10-3 and TRBJ2-7; TRBD1 is a possible D gene (6 bases). This CDR3 comprises 12 residues. The germline CDR1 and CDR2 sequences are ENHRY and SYGVKD. CDR3: CAISPTGMEQDF. The CDR3 DNA reads as TGTGCCATCAGCCCGACAGGTATGGAACAGGATTTC.

The chain is built from TRBV28 and TRBJ1-4; tentative D call: TRBD1 (6 bases). Deletions cut 5 bases from V and 5 bases from J, with 12 bases between. The germline CDR1 and CDR2 sequences are MDHEN and SYDVKM. This CDR3 spans 14 amino acids. CDR3 nucleotide sequence: TGTGCCAGCAGTGAGGGCAGGGGAAATGAAAAACTGTTTTTT. As protein: CASSEGRGNEKLFF.

The genes are TRBV6-1 and TRBJ2-7; 8 bases map to TRBD1. V trimming: 2 bases; J trimming: 6 bases; junction bases outside the gene matches: 6. Germline V gene sequence: CDR1 MNHNS, CDR2 SASEGT. There are 14 residues in the CDR3. This CDR3 is CASSERTGQGEQYF. The DNA for the CDR3 is TGTGCCAGCAGTGAACGGACAGGGCAGGGCGAGCAGTACTTC.

The table lists this clone with a few counts. The chain is built from TRBV5-5 and TRBJ1-1; D uncertain. V shed 7 bases and J shed 10 bases, with 17 bases lying between them. The V gene's germline CDR1 is SGHKS and CDR2 YYEKEE (reference sequence). The CDR3 extends over 12 amino acids. CDR3 amino acids: CASRGYGLSAFF. In DNA, the CDR3 is TGTGCCAGCCGGGGTTACGGGCTATCAGCTTTCTTT.

V is TRBV18 and J is TRBJ1-1; D remains ambiguous. V dropped 4 bases and J dropped 3 bases, with 9 bases sitting between them. The CDR3 is 13 residues long. Germline CDR1 reads KGHSH; CDR2 reads LQKENI. CDR3 amino acids: CASSRREYTEAFF. CDR3 nucleotides: TGTGCCAGCTCACGCCGGGAGTACACTGAAGCTTTCTTT.

This chain joins TRBV6-6 and TRBJ1-5; 8 bases are shared with TRBD1. The CDR3 length is 14 residues. Germline values: CDR1 MNHNY, CDR2 SVGAGI (reference sequence). V trimming: 8 bases; J trimming: 2 bases; junction bases outside the gene matches: 5. The CDR3 reads CASQDRVGNQPQHF. The DNA for the CDR3 is TGTGCCAGCCAGGACAGGGTTGGCAATCAGCCCCAGCATTTT.

The genes are TRBV5-1 and TRBJ2-5; 8 bases are shared with TRBD1. The CDR3 is made up of 18 amino acids. Germline V lookup: CDR1 SGHRS, CDR2 YFSETQ. With 4 bases clipped from V and 5 bases from J, the junction kept 19 bases outside the gene matches. CDR3 DNA sequence: TGCGCCAGCAGCGGAGCAGGGGGCGCGGAGATCCCACGGGAGACCCAGTACTTC. This encodes CASSGAGGAEIPRETQYF.

The chain carries TRBV11-3 and TRBJ2-1; TRBD2 aligns across 7 bases. The germline CDR1 and CDR2 sequences are SGHNT and YENEEA. The junction had 8 bases not matched to a gene; V was cut back by 4 bases and J by 2 bases. This CDR3 comprises 16 residues. The CDR3 loop is CASSSGLVGTYNEQFF. DNA for the CDR3: TGTGCCAGCAGCTCAGGACTAGTAGGGACCTACAATGAGCAGTTCTTC.